Detailed here is one T cell receptor beta chain. Germline CDR1 SGHRS, CDR2 YFSETQ. The V end was cut by 0 bases, the J end by 3 bases, with 3 bases between. The CDR3 loop spans 13 amino acids. These data come from a study of blood T cell repertoires in COVID-19. Study-level information: Samples came from the United States, Italy and Spain, spanning acute and convalescent COVID-19. T cells, B-cell-depleted T cells, or PBMCs provided the cDNA or gDNA that served as material.

This table comes from immunoSEQ multiplex PCR, and its TCRdb copy is limited to in-frame clones, with some not included. The table records 13,000 or so clones, about 73% of them present only once. Sequencing used peripheral blood. The receptor was isolated from a human donor in a cohort sampled during active COVID-19. V is TRBV5-1 and J is TRBJ2-2; D gene ambiguous. The CDR3 DNA reads TGCGCCAGCAGCTTGGTATACACCGGGGAGCTGTTTTTT. This codes for CASSLVYTGELFF.